Listed here are 26 T cell receptor beta chains from one sample, sequenced in a study of blood T cell repertoires in COVID-19. Libraries were prepared by immunoSEQ multiplex PCR; TCRdb keeps only in-frame clonotypes and omits some of them. The sample consists of over 400,000 clones, 80% to 90% of them appearing once. The sequenced sample was peripheral blood. These receptors were taken from a human donor in a cohort sampled during active COVID-19.

V and J are TRBV2 and TRBJ1-5; perhaps TRBD1 as D (6 bases). Germline V gives CDR1 SNHLY, CDR2 FYNNEI. The V and J ends lost 4 bases and 7 bases respectively, with 17 bases between them. This CDR3 contains 15 residues. The CDR3, as DNA: TGTGCCAGCAGTGCGTTGGGGGCGAGTCTACAGCCCCAGCATTTT. Amino acid sequence: CASSALGASLQPQHF.

This sequence joins TRBV30 and TRBJ1-6, with a possible D match to TRBD1 (5 bases). V was trimmed by 0 bases and J by 8 bases, leaving 11 bases between them. The CDR3 loop spans 14 amino acids. The germline CDR1 and CDR2 sequences are GTSNPN and SVGIG (reference sequence). DNA for the CDR3: TGTGCCTGGAGTGTATGGGCGGGGGATTCACCCCTCCACTTT. Protein: CAWSVWAGDSPLHF.

The genes are TRBV7-3 and TRBJ1-2, with a possible D match to TRBD1 (6 bases). The germline V and J ends were trimmed by 3 bases and 4 bases, with 9 bases remaining between them. This CDR3 is 13 amino acids long. The V gene's germline CDR1 is SGHTA and CDR2 FQGTGA. CDR3 coding DNA: TGTGCCAGCAGCTTGGACAGAGTCTATGGCTACACCTTC. As protein: CASSLDRVYGYTF.

The CDR3 sequence: CATSGRGNTGELFF. The CDR3 nucleotides read TGTGCCACCAGTGGCAGGGGGAACACCGGGGAGCTGTTTTTT. The gene calls are TRBV24-1 and TRBJ2-2; tentatively, D is TRBD1 (6 bases). The CDR3 has 14 amino acids. Looked up from germline, CDR1 is KGHDR and CDR2 is SFDVKD. Trimming left V 5 bases short and J 1 base short, with 7 bases between.

The chain links TRBV5-6 to TRBJ2-3; the D gene is possibly TRBD1 (5 bases). Germline CDR1 SGHDT, CDR2 YYEEEE. The CDR3 extends over 16 amino acids. Trimming took 5 bases from V and 0 from J, leaving 16 bases between them. The CDR3 reads CASSQDRFTSTDTQYF. CDR3 in DNA: TGTGCCAGCAGTCAAGACAGATTCACTAGCACAGATACGCAGTATTTT.

The genes are TRBV4-2 and TRBJ2-2; 11 bases map to TRBD2. CDR1 is LGHNA and CDR2 is YNFKEQ in the germline V gene. The CDR3 spans 18 residues. Trimming at V came to 4 bases and at J to 3 bases, leaving 10 bases not matched to a gene. CDR3 DNA sequence: TGTGCCAGCAGCCGCCAGAGGGGACTAGCGGCCCACACCGGGGAGCTGTTTTTT. Its translation is CASSRQRGLAAHTGELFF.

The chain links TRBV19 to TRBJ2-7, with a possible D match to TRBD2 (5 bases). V was pared by 3 bases and J by 3 bases, with 12 bases between. This CDR3 is 14 amino acids long. CDR1 is LNHDA and CDR2 is SQIVND in the germline V gene (reference sequence). The CDR3 here is CASSIGAVNYEQYF. In DNA, the CDR3 is TGTGCCAGTAGTATTGGAGCGGTTAACTACGAGCAGTACTTC.

A remark on this clone: The junction departs from the called germline gene at one end, perhaps through a read error. The chain combines TRBV18 with TRBJ2-5; perhaps TRBD1 as D (5 bases). Germline V lookup: CDR1 KGHSH, CDR2 LQKENI. The CDR3 consists of 11 residues. Written as DNA, the CDR3 is TGCGCCGGCAGGGTCGGGGAGACCCAGTACTTC. It translates to CAGRVGETQYF.

This clone is a singleton in its sample. The chain joins TRBV30 to TRBJ1-4; tentatively, D is TRBD1 (6 bases). Looked up from germline, CDR1 is GTSNPN and CDR2 is SVGIG (reference sequence). Trimming stripped 5 bases from V and 0 bases from J, with 10 bases between. The CDR3 covers 14 residues. The CDR3 sequence: CAWPNRATNEKLFF. CDR3 DNA: TGTGCCTGGCCGAACAGGGCAACTAATGAAAAACTGTTTTTT.

This clone was detected a few times. V usage is TRBV7-2 and J usage is TRBJ2-2; 11 bases align to TRBD1. This CDR3 spans 16 amino acids. After removal of 6 bases from V and 4 bases from J, the junction contained 7 bases not matched to a gene. Germline CDR1 and CDR2: SGHTA and FQGNSA. The CDR3 bases are TGTGCCAGCAGGCCACCGGGACAGGGGGTCACCGGGGAGCTGTTTTTT. Protein: CASRPPGQGVTGELFF.

The rearrangement links TRBV9 to TRBJ2-7; D might be TRBD1 (5 bases). The V gene lost 3 bases and the J gene lost 0 bases, with 13 bases spanning the gap. Looked up from germline, CDR1 is SGDLS and CDR2 is YYNGEE. There are 15 residues in the CDR3. The CDR3 nucleotides read TGTGCCAGCAGCGAGGGGCTTTACCCCTCCTACGAGCAGTACTTC. Translating gives CASSEGLYPSYEQYF.

The chain joins TRBV28 to TRBJ2-5, with a tentative D call TRBD2 (6 bases). In germline, CDR1 is MDHEN, CDR2 SYDVKM. The V end lost 1 base, the J end lost 4 bases, and 16 bases lay between the germline ends. The CDR3 covers 16 residues. CDR3 nucleotides: TGTGCCAGCAGTTTATCCCGTCCCAGGGAGGTAGAGACCCAGTACTTC. Translation gives CASSLSRPREVETQYF.

The rearrangement links TRBV4-2 to TRBJ1-6, with D possibly TRBD1 on 6 matching bases. V was clipped by 1 base and J by 10 bases, with 14 bases between them. The CDR3 spans 15 residues. Germline-derived CDR1 and CDR2 are LGHNA and YNFKEQ. The CDR3 sequence is CASSQVKDSRSPLHF. In nucleotides, the CDR3 is TGTGCCAGCAGCCAAGTTAAGGACAGTCGATCACCCCTCCACTTT.

The rearrangement uses TRBV5-1 and TRBJ1-1; a possible D gene is TRBD1 (5 bases). CDR1 is SGHRS and CDR2 is YFSETQ in the germline V gene. The ends were cut back, 1 base at V and 1 base at J, with 8 bases in the middle. The CDR3 loop spans 14 amino acids. The DNA for the CDR3 is TGCGCCAGCAGCTTGTCGGGGGGGAACACTGAAGCTTTCTTT. The encoded protein is CASSLSGGNTEAFF.

Of note for this clone: Distinct nucleotide sequences in the sample also encode this CDR3. The chain employs TRBV14 and TRBJ2-5; no definite D call. There are 13 residues in the CDR3. CDR1 is SGHDN and CDR2 is FVKESK in the germline V gene. The V end lost 1 base, the J end lost 2 bases, and 5 bases lay between the germline ends. The CDR3 protein is CASSQALQETQYF. CDR3 nucleotides: TGTGCCAGCAGCCAAGCCCTTCAAGAGACCCAGTACTTC.

The chain employs TRBV7-2 and TRBJ2-3; D is unresolved. The CDR3 totals 12 residues. Trimming pared 2 bases from V and 3 bases from J, leaving 3 bases between. Germline CDR1 SGHTA, CDR2 FQGNSA. CDR3 sequence (DNA): TGTGCCAGCAGCTTAATAACAGATACGCAGTATTTT. Translation gives CASSLITDTQYF.

The V gene is TRBV20-1, the J gene TRBJ2-3; 10 bases align to TRBD2. The CDR3 totals 16 residues. Unmatched junction bases numbered 7, after V lost 3 bases and J lost 1 base. Looked up from germline, CDR1 is DFQATT and CDR2 is SNEGSKA (reference sequence). The CDR3 DNA sequence: TGCAGTGCTAGTCGAGGCCTAGCGGGAGGCACAGATACGCAGTATTTT. As protein: CSASRGLAGGTDTQYF.

The chain employs TRBV7-9 and TRBJ1-4; TRBD1 is a possible D gene (6 bases). Trimming pared 0 bases from V and 8 bases from J, leaving 19 bases between. The CDR3 is 17 amino acids. Germline CDR1 reads SEHNR; CDR2 reads FQNEAQ (reference sequence). The CDR3 nucleotides read TGTGCCAGCAGCTTAGCGGCAGGGGTCGCCAGTCGGGAAAAACTGTTTTTT. It yields the protein CASSLAAGVASREKLFF.

The chain recombines TRBV5-1 with TRBJ1-4; 8 bases agree with TRBD1. V was pared by 2 bases and J by 4 bases, with 4 bases of the junction left unmatched. The CDR3 contains 15 residues. Germline V lookup: CDR1 SGHRS, CDR2 YFSETQ. CDR3 region: CASSFDRGGNEKLFF. CDR3 coding DNA: TGCGCCAGCAGCTTCGACAGGGGAGGTAATGAAAAACTGTTTTTT.

V usage is TRBV6-5 and J usage is TRBJ1-5; D might be TRBD1 (5 bases). V lost 6 bases and J lost 0, with 12 bases in between. The CDR3 spans 15 residues. CDR1 and CDR2 (germline): MNHEY, SVGAGI. DNA for the CDR3: TGTGCCAGCAGGGCGACAGACCTTAGCAATCAGCCCCAGCATTTT. Amino acids: CASRATDLSNQPQHF.

The chain uses TRBV5-1 and TRBJ1-1; no clear D. Germline V gene sequence: CDR1 SGHRS, CDR2 YFSETQ. V dropped 4 bases and J dropped 5 bases, with 6 bases sitting between them. This CDR3 spans 11 amino acids. The CDR3 region is CASSPGTEAFF. The CDR3 DNA follows: TGCGCCAGCAGCCCCGGGACTGAAGCTTTCTTT.

The CDR3 bases are TGTGCCAGCAGTTCCGTGAGGCAGCCCCAGCATTTT. As protein: CASSSVRQPQHF. This chain links TRBV28 with TRBJ1-5; D unclear. Trimming shortened V by 4 bases and J by 7 bases, and 8 bases separated the two germline ends. The CDR3 contains 12 residues. The germline V gene has CDR1 MDHEN and CDR2 SYDVKM.

V is TRBV5-8 and J is TRBJ1-5; D remains unclear. V was pared by 4 bases and J by 12 bases, with 17 bases between. The germline gives CDR1 SGHTS, CDR2 YDEGEE. This CDR3 comprises 13 residues. In nucleotides, the CDR3 is TGTGCCAGCAGCCCGCGCGCTCGGGAGAGCCAGCATTTT. Translated, it gives CASSPRARESQHF.

The V and J genes are TRBV3-1 (or the pseudogene TRBV3-2) and TRBJ2-1, with D maybe TRBD2 (6 bases). CDR1 is LGHDT and CDR2 is YNNKEL in the germline V gene (reference sequence). CDR3 size: 17 residues. The ends were cut back, 3 bases at V and 4 bases at J, with 19 bases in the middle. This chain's CDR3 is CASSHREDGTSYNEQFF. CDR3 in DNA: TGTGCCAGCAGCCACCGGGAAGACGGGACTTCTTACAATGAGCAGTTCTTC.

The chain is built from TRBV5-1 and TRBJ2-3; D is perhaps TRBD2 (5 bases). The CDR3 contains 13 residues. V dropped 6 bases and J dropped 2 bases, with 10 bases sitting between them. CDR1 SGHRS and CDR2 YFSETQ come from the germline V gene. The CDR3 is CASTPGNTDTQYF. The CDR3 nucleotides are TGCGCCAGCACCCCGGGGAACACAGATACGCAGTATTTT.

This chain links TRBV2 with TRBJ2-1; D remains ambiguous. This CDR3 is 13 amino acids long. Germline CDR1 SNHLY, CDR2 FYNNEI. Trimming removed 4 bases from V and 0 bases from J, with 4 bases in between. CDR3 region: CASSGSSYNEQFF. The DNA of the CDR3 is TGTGCCAGCAGTGGGAGCTCCTACAATGAGCAGTTCTTC.